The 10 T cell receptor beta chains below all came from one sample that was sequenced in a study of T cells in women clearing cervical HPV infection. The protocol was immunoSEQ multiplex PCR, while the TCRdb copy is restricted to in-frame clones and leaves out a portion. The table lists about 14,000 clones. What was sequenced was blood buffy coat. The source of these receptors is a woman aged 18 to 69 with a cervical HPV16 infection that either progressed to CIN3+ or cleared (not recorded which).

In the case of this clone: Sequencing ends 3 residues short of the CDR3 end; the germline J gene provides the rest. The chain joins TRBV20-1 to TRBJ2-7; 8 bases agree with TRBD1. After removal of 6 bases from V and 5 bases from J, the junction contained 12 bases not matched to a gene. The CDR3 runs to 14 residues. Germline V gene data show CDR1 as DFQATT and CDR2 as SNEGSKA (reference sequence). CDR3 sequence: CSANQPTGAHEQYF. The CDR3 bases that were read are TGCAGTGCCAATCAACCGACAGGGGCCCACGAG.

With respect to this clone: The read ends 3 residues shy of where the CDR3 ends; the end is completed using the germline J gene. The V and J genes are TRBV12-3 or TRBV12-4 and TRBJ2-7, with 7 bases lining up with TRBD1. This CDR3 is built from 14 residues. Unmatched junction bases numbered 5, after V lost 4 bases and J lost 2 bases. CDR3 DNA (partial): TGTGCCAGCAGTTCCCTCGGGACAGCCTACGAG. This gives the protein CASSSLGTAYE. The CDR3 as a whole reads CASSSLGTAYEQYF.

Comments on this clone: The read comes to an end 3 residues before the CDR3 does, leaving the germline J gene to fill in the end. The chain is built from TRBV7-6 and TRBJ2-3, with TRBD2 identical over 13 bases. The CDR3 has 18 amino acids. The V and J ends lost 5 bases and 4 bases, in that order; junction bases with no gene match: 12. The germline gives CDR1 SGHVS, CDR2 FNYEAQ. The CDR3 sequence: CASSDRLAGGPTPDTQYF. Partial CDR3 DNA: TGTGCCAGCAGCGACCGACTAGCGGGGGGACCAACCCCAGATACG.

The CDR3 bases that were read are TGTGCCAGCAGCTACCTTAGGGGGAATGAG. Protein product: CASSYLRGNE. The CDR3, in full, reads CASSYLRGNEQFF. The chain combines TRBV7-2 with TRBJ2-1; D might be TRBD1 (6 bases). The CDR3 end is not reached by the read, which stops 3 residues before it; the germline J gene fills it in. The V and J ends lost 4 bases and 7 bases respectively, with 11 bases between them. Germline V CDR1 and CDR2: SGHTA, FQGNSA. The CDR3 is 13 residues long.

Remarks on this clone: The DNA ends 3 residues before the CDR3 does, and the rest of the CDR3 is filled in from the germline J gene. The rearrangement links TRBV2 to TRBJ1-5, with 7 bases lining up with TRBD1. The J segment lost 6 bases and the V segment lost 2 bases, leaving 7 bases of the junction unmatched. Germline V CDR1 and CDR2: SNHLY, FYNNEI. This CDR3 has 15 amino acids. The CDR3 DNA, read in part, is TGTGCCAGCAGTGAATTGGAAGGGGGCCGTCAGCCC. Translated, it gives CASSELEGGRQP. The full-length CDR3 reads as CASSELEGGRQPQHF.

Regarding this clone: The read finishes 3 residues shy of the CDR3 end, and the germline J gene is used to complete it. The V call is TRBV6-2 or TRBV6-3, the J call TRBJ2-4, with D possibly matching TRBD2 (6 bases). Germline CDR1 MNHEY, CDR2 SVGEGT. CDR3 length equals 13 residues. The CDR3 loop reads CASSYFSDYGQYF. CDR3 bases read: TGTGCCAGCAGTTACTTCTCGGACTATGGT.

The part of the CDR3 DNA that was read is TGTGCCAGCAGCTTAGGTCAATACGAG. It yields the protein CASSLGQYE. The whole CDR3 region reads CASSLGQYEQYF. V and J are TRBV7-9 and TRBJ2-7, with D unclear. The read ends 3 residues shy of where the CDR3 ends; the end is completed using the germline J gene. Germline CDR1 SEHNR, CDR2 FQNEAQ (reference sequence). Trimming took off 1 base at V and 4 bases at J, with 5 bases between the two ends. The length of the CDR3 is 12 residues.

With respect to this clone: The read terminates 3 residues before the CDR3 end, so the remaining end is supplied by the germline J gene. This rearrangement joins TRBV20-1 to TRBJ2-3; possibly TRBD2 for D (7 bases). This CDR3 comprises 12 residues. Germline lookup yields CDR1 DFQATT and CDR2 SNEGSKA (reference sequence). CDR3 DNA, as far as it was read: TGCAGTGCTAGCGGGGGGCAAGAGACG. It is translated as CSASGGQET. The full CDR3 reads CSASGGQETQYF.

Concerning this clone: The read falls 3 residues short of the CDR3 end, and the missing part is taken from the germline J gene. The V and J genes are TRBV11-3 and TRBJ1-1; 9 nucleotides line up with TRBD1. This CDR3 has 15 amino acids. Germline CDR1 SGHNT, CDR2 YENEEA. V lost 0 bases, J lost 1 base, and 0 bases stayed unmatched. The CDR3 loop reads CASSLEGQGNTEAFF. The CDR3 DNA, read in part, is TGTGCCAGCAGCTTAGAGGGACAGGGGAACACTGAA.

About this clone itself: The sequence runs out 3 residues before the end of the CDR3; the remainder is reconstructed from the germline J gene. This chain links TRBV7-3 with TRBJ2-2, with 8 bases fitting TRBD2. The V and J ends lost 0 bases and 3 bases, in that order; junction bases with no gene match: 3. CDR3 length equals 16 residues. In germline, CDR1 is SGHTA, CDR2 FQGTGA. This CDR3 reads CASSLTQAGDTGELFF. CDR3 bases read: TGTGCCAGCAGCTTAACACAAGCGGGGGACACCGGGGAG.